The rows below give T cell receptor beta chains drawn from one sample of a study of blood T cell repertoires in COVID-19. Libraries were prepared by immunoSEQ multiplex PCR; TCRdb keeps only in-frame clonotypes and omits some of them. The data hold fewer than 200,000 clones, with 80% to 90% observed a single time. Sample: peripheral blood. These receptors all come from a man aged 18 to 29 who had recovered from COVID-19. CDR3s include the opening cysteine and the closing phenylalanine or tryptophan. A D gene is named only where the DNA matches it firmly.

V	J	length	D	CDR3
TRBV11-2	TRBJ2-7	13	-	CASRPGPSYEQYF
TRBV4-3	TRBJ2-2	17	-	CASSQDRGRGVTGELFF
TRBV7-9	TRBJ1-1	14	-	CASSLGTAQTEAFF
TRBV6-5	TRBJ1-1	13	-	CASSYPGDTEAFF
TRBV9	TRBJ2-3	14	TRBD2	CASSSGLATDTQYF
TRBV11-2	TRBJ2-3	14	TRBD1	CASSLGQVTDTQYF
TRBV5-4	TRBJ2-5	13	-	CASSLQREETQYF
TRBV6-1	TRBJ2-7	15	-	CASSDPQNANYEQYF
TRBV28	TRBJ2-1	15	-	CASSLRGRLGNEQFF
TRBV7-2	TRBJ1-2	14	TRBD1	CASSSDRGIVGYTF
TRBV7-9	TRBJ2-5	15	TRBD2	CASTKLAGGRETQYF
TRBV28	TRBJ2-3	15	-	CASSLSPQVRDTQYF
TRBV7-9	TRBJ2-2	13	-	CASSSRGVEELFF
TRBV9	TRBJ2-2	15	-	CASSVASGVAGELFF
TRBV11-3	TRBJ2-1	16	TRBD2	CALTSGRPSSYNEQFF
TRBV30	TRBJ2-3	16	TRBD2	CAWSILASGRTDTQYF
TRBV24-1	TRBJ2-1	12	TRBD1	CATSRGPNEQFF
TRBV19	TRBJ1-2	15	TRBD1	CASSISSGGLNGYTF
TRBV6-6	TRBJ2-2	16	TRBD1	CASSYGGQANTGELFF
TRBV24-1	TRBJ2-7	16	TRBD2	CATSDLGTSGSYEQYF
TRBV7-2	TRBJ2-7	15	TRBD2	CASSSRAGAAYEQYF
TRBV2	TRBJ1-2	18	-	CASSEALLSGRSNYGYTF
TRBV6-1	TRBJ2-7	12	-	CASSERSYEQYF
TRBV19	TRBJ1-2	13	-	CASKDTSNYGYTF
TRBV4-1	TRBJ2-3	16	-	CASSQVPRGNTDTQYF
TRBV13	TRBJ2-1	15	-	CASSYTTAAYNEQFF
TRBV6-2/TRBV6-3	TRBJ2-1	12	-	CASSFTGNEQFF
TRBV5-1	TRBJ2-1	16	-	CASSKETGNLKNEQFF
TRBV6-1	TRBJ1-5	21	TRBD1	CASSEAGTGGRPSYSNQPQHF
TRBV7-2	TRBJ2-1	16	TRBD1	CASSLGGTGPYNEQFF
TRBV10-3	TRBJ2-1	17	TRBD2	CAISESPASGFYNEQFF
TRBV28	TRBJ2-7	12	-	CASTRFPYEQYF
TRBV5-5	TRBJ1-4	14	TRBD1	CASSTGTGNEKLFF
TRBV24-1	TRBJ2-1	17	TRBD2	CATSDPRGGRSYNEQFF
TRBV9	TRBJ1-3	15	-	CASSVPRKKGRTWHF
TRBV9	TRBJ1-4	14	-	CASSSTGQHEKLFF
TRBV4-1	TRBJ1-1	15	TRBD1	CASSHTINRGRRAFF
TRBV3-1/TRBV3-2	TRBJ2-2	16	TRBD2	CASSQTASGIGGELFF
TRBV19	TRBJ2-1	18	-	CASSMGTGGGVHRDEQFF
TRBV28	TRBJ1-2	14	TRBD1	CASRTGTGGYGYTF
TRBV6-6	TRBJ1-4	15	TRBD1	CASKGQSATNEKLFF
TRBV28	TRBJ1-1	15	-	CASSVGGGGASEAFF
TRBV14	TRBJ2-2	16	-	CASSQFTGMSTGELFF
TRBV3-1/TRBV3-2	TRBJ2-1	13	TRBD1	CASSQGTGNEQFF
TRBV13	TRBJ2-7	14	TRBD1	CASSLAQGDYEQYF
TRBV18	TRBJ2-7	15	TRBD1	CASSQGQGNSYEQYF
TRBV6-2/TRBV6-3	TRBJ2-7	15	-	CASSYRQASSYEQYF
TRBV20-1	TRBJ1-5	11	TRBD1	CSAPQGAAQHF
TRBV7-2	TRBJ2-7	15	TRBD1	CASSLVGQGAHEQYF